This T cell receptor (delta chain) was profiled in a study of gamma-delta chains in newborns, infants, children. Overall study context: Polyclonal expansion of innate γδ T cells after birth follows microbial exposure.

This clone was seen a handful of times. TCRdb re-processed the reads via CATT. Here the sample spans fewer than 13,000 delta-chain clones, around 8.3% being singletons. Sequenced material: blood. The origin of this receptor is a child who was a newborn, infant or young child, either healthy, febrile or measles-vaccinated (not recorded which).

DNA for the CDR3: TGTGCCTGTGACACCGTCGGGGATACGACAGCTTTGACAGCACAACTCTTCTTT. Its protein is CACDTVGDTTALTAQLFF. This chain links TRDV2 with TRDJ2, with 9 positions matching TRDD3. The V gene's germline CDR1 is GEAIGNYY and CDR2 EKD. The CDR3 length is 18 residues. J lost 0 bases, V lost 0 bases, and 7 bases had no gene match.